This TCR beta chain derives from a study of neurological immune-mediated disorders. Notes on the study in general: The absence of any CDR3 amino acid sequence shared by expanded clones across subjects suggests that repertoires were private in all groups. As far as clinical or MRI features were concerned, none was associated with the multiple sclerosis repertoire cluster.

With 10-nucleotide random UMIs, 5'RACE was used to make the cDNA. From the 5' RACE reads, TCRdb called clonotypes with MiXCR, one entry per CDR3 protein. The sample records tens of thousands of distinct CDR3 sequences, more than 5% being singletons. Time point in this sample: longitudinal time-point 2. This clonotype was recorded at least ten times. Antigen: not known. The sample consisted of PBMCs. This sequence was found in a woman aged 55-70 years with multiple sclerosis.

The DNA for the CDR3 is TGTGCCATTCGACAGGGGGCTAGCACAGATACGCAGTATTTT. Translating gives CAIRQGASTDTQYF. The chain recombines TRBV10-3 with TRBJ2-3, with 10 bases that match TRBD1. Germline V lookup: CDR1 ENHRY, CDR2 SYGVKD. The CDR3 loop spans 14 amino acids. The J segment lost 0 bases and the V segment lost 9 bases, leaving 3 bases of the junction unmatched.